This T cell receptor (beta chain) is drawn from a study of beta chain features in type 1 diabetes. Losses at the gene ends were 6 bases for V and 0 bases for J; bases not matched to a gene: 2. Germline CDR1 and CDR2: SQVTM and ANQGSEA. CDR3 length equals 15 residues. The investigators reverse transcribed all of the isolated RNA, so they sequenced expressed TCRB transcripts. Each sample of naive, central memory or regulatory T cells had, on average, roughly 3.5 million reads. Data came from immunoSEQ multiplex PCR; TCRdb stores just in-frame clones and leaves some out. This table has 350,000 to 450,000 clones, around 12% appearing once. General study points: Shortening that was moderate but significant affected the TCRB CDR3s of Type 1 diabetes patients in all four CD4+ subsets.

This clone was detected a few times. The antigen is undetermined. Each of the CD4+ naive, central memory, regulatory and stem cell-like memory populations was sorted via CD45RO/CCR7/CD25/CD127/CD95/CD27. Sorting produced populations that all topped 98% purity. The sequencing input was naive CD4+ T cells from blood. The V call is TRBV29-1, the J call TRBJ2-1; 13 bases line up with TRBD2. This TCR was sampled from a woman younger than 30 with type 1 diabetes. The CDR3 loop is CSVRTSGSSYNEQFF. The CDR3 nucleotides read TGCAGCGTCCGGACTAGCGGGAGCTCCTACAATGAGCAGTTCTTC.